The clone carrying this T cell receptor (beta chain) has only a few counts. 60 Vbeta and 13 Jbeta primers were used in PCR. Authors' processing steps: In a later analysis, around 87 million unique TCR beta chains included roughly 11 million shared by two or more donors. The table came from immunoSEQ multiplex PCR; TCRdb's copy has only in-frame clones and leaves some out. V, J and clone size were drawn from that table, and D and trimming were deduced from the DNA. The table records 130,000 or so clones, over 8% of them present only once. This entry is derived from a study of cytomegalovirus exposure and HLA in healthy donors. Unmatched junction bases numbered 4, after V lost 0 bases and J lost 5 bases. CDR1 SGHTA and CDR2 FQGNSA come from the germline V gene. This CDR3 has 15 residues.

This TCR was recovered from a man in his forties in good health and CMV-seronegative. The chain is built from TRBV7-2 and TRBJ1-2; 9 bases fit TRBD1. The sample taken for sequencing was PBMCs. The CDR3 sequence: CASSLAPGQGYGYTF. The CDR3 DNA follows: TGTGCCAGCAGCTTAGCTCCGGGACAGGGTTATGGCTACACCTTC.